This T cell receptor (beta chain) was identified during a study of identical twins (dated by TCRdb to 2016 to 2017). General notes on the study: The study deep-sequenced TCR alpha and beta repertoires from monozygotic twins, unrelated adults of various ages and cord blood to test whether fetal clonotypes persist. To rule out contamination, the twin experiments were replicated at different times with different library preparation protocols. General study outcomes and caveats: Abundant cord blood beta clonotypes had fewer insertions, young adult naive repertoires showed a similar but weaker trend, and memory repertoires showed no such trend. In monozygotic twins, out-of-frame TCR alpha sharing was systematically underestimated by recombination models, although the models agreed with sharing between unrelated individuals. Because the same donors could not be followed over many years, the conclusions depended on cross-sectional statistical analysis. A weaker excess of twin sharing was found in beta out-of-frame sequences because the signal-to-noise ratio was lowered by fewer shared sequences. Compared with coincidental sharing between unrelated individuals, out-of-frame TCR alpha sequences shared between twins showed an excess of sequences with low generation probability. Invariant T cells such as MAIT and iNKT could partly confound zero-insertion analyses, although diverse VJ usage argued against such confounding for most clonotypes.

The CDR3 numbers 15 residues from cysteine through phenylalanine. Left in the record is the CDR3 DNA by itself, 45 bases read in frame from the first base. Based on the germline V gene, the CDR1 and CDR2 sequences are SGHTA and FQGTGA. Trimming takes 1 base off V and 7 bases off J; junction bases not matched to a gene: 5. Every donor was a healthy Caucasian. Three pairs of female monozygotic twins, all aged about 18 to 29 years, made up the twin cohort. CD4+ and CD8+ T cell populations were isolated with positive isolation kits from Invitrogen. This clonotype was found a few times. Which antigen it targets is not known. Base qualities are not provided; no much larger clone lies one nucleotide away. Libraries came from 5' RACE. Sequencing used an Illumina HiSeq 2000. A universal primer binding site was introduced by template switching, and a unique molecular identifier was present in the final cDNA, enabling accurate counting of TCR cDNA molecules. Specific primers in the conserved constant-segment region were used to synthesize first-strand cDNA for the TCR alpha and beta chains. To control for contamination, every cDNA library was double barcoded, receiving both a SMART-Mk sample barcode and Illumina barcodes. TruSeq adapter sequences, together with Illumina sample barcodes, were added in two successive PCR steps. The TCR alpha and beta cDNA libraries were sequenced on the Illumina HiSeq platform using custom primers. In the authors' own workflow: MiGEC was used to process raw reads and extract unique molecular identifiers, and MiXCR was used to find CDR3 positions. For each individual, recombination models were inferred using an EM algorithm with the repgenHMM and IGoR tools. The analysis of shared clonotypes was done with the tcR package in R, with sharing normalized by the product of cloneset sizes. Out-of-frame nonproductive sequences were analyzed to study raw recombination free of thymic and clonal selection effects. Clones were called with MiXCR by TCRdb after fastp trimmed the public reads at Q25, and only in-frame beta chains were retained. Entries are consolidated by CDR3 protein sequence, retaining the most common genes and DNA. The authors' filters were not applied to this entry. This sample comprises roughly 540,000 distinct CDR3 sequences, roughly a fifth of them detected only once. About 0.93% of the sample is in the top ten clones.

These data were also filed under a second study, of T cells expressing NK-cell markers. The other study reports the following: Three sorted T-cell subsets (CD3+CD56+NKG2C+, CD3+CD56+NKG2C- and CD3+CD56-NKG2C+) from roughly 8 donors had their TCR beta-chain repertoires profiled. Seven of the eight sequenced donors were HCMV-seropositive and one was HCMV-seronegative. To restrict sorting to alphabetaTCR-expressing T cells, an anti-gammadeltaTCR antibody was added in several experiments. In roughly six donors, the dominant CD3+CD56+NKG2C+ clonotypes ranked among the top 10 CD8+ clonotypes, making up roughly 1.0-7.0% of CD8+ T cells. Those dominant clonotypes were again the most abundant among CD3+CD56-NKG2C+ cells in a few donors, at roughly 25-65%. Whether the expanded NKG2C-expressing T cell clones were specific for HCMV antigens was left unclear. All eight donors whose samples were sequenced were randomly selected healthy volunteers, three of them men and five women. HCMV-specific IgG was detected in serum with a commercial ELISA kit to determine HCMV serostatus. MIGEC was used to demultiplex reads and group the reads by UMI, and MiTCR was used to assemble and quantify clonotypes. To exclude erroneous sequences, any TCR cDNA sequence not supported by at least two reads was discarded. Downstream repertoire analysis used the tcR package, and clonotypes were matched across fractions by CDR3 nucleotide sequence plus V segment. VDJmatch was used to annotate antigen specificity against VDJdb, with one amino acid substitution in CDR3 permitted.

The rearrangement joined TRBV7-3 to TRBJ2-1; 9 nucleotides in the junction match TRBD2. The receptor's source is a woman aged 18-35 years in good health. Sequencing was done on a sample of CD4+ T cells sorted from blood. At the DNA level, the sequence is TGTGCCAGCAGCTTAAGTTTAGCGGGGGTTAATGAGCAGTTCTTC. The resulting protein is CASSLSLAGVNEQFF.